This T cell receptor beta chain was obtained from a study of STAT5B mutations in CD4+ large granular lymphocyte leukemia (dated by TCRdb to 2021 to 2024). General notes on the study: Among healthy controls, the CDR3 'QG' motif was associated with a particular HLA allele. The TCRbeta repertoires of CD4+ T-cell large granular lymphocyte leukemia patients were compared with the TCRbeta repertoires of healthy blood donors. The purity of purified fractions was confirmed by flow cytometry on FACSCanto II or FACSVerse to exceed 95% among lymphocytes. The study at large found these results: The data were not HLA-matched, and the relatively small sample size could explain the higher clonality seen in CD4+ compared with CD8+ T-LGLL. Each patient's main leukemic clonotypes were private, but approximately 27% of these clonotypes showed up at low frequency in the non-leukemic repertoires of other patients. Greater clonality appeared to be present in CD4-sorted patient repertoires than in healthy CD4+ repertoires, and the difference was retained after the putative leukemic clones were removed. TRBV06-family usage was enriched among the top patient clones (8/27) compared with healthy controls (2/35).

TCRbeta rearrangements were sequenced from genomic DNA using the immunoSEQ assay at survey resolution. In the paper's pipeline: In the TCR sequencing data, the lowest productive clonotype frequency that could be detected was 2.59 x 10-5. Only productive TCRbeta rearrangements, defined as complete and in-frame sequences, were included in the analyses. Sample clonality was computed as Simpson clonality in the immunoSEQ Analyzer version 3.0. Clones were binned by frequency as very rare, small, medium, large (1-20%) or hyperexpanded (>20%). Generation probabilities were estimated with OLGA 1.2.3, V-gene circos plots were made with VDJtools, specificities were looked up in VDJdb, and CDR3 motifs were identified with GLIPH. The clones in this table, taken by TCRdb from immuneACCESS, are in-frame only. Not every clone is retained; where verified, under half of the shortfall comes from an unresolved V gene, and the cause of the rest is unknown. Clone size and the V and J calls come from that table; the DNA yielded D and trimming. This sample comprises 30,000 to 40,000 clones, 69% of them detected only once. The ten largest make up less than 3% of the sample.

Regarding this clone: The clone's antigen remains unknown. Base qualities are missing; no much larger clone stands one base away.

CDR1 and CDR2 are read off the germline V gene as MNHEY and SVGAGI. The CDR3, from cysteine to phenylalanine, totals 14 residues. CDR3 DNA only is kept here, 42 bases in frame from base 1. V was cut back by 6 bases and J by 7 bases, leaving a gap of 16 bases between them. Healthy controls were 37 blood donors whose buffy coats came from the Finnish Red Cross blood service. All TCR-sequenced material derived from peripheral blood: patient blood samples and healthy donor buffy coats. Ficoll-Hypaque gradient centrifugation was used to isolate peripheral blood mononuclear cells. CD4+ cells were purified magnetically from the buffy coats of healthy controls. The Gentra Puregene Cell and Tissue kit was used for genomic DNA extraction, and quantification was performed on a Qubit 2.0 fluorometer.

The clonotype comes from a human donor in good health. The specimen was CD4+ T cells from blood buffy coats. The rearranged segments are TRBV6-5 and TRBJ2-1; TRBD1 is a weak D gene call, 7 bases matching. The CDR3 amino acid sequence is: CASRRAGGLNEQFF. At the DNA level, the sequence is TGTGCCAGCAGGAGGGCAGGGGGGTTGAATGAGCAGTTCTTC.